Given below is one TCR beta chain in context. This specimen comes from a study of shared clonotypes between healthy human individuals. Per the germline V gene, CDR1 is MNHNS and CDR2 is SASEGT. V was shortened by 5 bases and J by 3 bases, with 5 bases between the two germline ends. The CDR3 is made up of 11 amino acids. Over several immunoSEQ plates, each subset's genomic DNA was distributed in even portions. Method: immunoSEQ multiplex PCR; TCRdb's copy keeps in-frame clones and lacks some. In the table there are around 530,000 clones, just over 75% of which are singletons. The sequence came from a middle-aged woman in good health. Some clones in this sample may be carry-over from other donors' samples. Sequenced material: PBMCs. The chain joins TRBV6-1 to TRBJ2-7; D remains unclear. For the CDR3, the DNA is TGTGCCAGCAGTCAGATCTACGAGCAGTACTTC. Its translation is CASSQIYEQYF.